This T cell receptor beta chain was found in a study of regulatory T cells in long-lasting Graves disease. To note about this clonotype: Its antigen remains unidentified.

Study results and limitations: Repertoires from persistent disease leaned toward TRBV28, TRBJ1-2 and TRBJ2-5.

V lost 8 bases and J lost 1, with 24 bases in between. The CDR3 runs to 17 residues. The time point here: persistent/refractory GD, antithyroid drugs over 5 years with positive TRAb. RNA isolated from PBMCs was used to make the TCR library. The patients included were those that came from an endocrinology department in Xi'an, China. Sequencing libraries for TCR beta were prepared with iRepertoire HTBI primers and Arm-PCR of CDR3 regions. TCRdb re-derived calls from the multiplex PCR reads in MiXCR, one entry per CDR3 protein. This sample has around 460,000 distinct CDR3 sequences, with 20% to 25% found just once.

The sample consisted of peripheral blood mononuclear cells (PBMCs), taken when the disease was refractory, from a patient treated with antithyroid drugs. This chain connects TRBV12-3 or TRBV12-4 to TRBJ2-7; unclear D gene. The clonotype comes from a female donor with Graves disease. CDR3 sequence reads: CASSRFMPGTPSYEQYF. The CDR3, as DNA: TGTGCCAGCTCTCGTTTCATGCCGGGTACCCCTTCCTACGAGCAGTACTTC.